The 26 T cell receptor beta chains below were found in one sample sequenced in a study of T-cell memory formation after mild COVID-19. One entry per CDR3 protein results from TCRdb running MiXCR on the 5' RACE reads. The table lists over 450,000 distinct CDR3 sequences, about a fifth of them singletons. Sequencing was performed on PBMCs or a T cell subset sorted from them (not recorded which). These receptors all stem from an adult woman who had mild COVID-19 (a few samples of this study predate the infection). Cell type and time point are not known.

The chain is built from TRBV6-6 and TRBJ1-1; tentatively, D is TRBD1 (5 bases). Germline V CDR1 and CDR2: MNHNY, SVGAGI (reference sequence). This CDR3 contains 15 residues. V was shortened by 4 bases and J by 0 bases, with 12 bases between the two germline ends. This chain's CDR3 is CASSWRGGVNTEAFF. DNA of the CDR3: TGTGCCAGCAGTTGGCGGGGGGGAGTGAACACTGAAGCTTTCTTT.

V and J are TRBV7-8 and TRBJ2-1; D is perhaps TRBD1 (6 bases). The V gene lost 2 bases and the J gene lost 3 bases, with 17 bases spanning the gap. Looked up from germline, CDR1 is SGHVS and CDR2 is FQNEAQ. The CDR3 has 17 residues. CDR3 amino acids: CASSLLGTLRSYNEQFF. CDR3 bases: TGTGCCAGCAGCTTACTCGGGACACTTAGAAGCTACAATGAGCAGTTCTTC.

The chain couples TRBV12-3 or TRBV12-4 to TRBJ1-1; the D is unclear. V lost 5 bases, J lost 7 bases, and 5 bases lay in between. The CDR3 sequence is 10 residues long. The CDR3: CASSDNEAFF. Written as DNA, the CDR3 is TGTGCCAGCAGTGACAATGAAGCTTTCTTT.

This clonotype came up many times. The genes are TRBV12-3 or TRBV12-4 and TRBJ1-3; D is undetermined. V dropped 7 bases and J dropped 4 bases, with 20 bases sitting between them. This CDR3 is built from 16 residues. The CDR3 region is CASTTLQISVGNTIYF. CDR3 nucleotides: TGTGCCAGCACTACCCTCCAGATATCAGTCGGAAACACCATATATTTT.

The chain is built from TRBV20-1 and TRBJ2-1; maybe TRBD2 (5 bases). The CDR3 totals 12 residues. Trimming cost V 6 bases and J 3 bases, with 9 bases left between them. From germline, CDR1 is DFQATT and CDR2 SNEGSKA (reference sequence). CDR3 DNA: TGCAGTGCCCCGGACTTCTACAATGAGCAGTTCTTC. Translated: CSAPDFYNEQFF.

This sequence joins TRBV6-2 or TRBV6-3 and TRBJ2-2; D is unclear. CDR3 size: 13 residues. V was clipped by 8 bases and J by 6 bases, with 13 bases between them. Germline CDR1 MNHEY, CDR2 SVGEGT. Here the CDR3 DNA reads TGTGCCAGCCTCCTCCCGGTGGCCGGGGAGCTGTTTTTT. This codes for CASLLPVAGELFF.

This clonotype showed up just a few times. This rearrangement joins TRBV15 to TRBJ1-1; no definite D call. The CDR3 loop spans 15 amino acids. V lost 0 bases to trimming and J lost 0 bases, with 8 bases between them. Looked up from germline, CDR1 is LNHNV and CDR2 is YYDKDF (reference sequence). The CDR3 nucleotides are TGTGCCACCAGCAGAGATCGCCTCATGAACACTGAAGCTTTCTTT. Its protein is CATSRDRLMNTEAFF.

The chain couples TRBV7-2 to TRBJ2-5; weak D call: TRBD2 (6 bases). V lost 5 bases to trimming and J lost 5 bases, with 15 bases between them. Germline CDR1 reads SGHTA; CDR2 reads FQGNSA. The CDR3 is 14 residues long. The DNA for the CDR3 is TGTGCCAGCAGCCGGGACTTACTTGGGGAGACCCAGTACTTC. It yields the protein CASSRDLLGETQYF.

A few counts support this clonotype. V and J are TRBV4-1 and TRBJ2-5, with 9 positions matching TRBD2. This CDR3 is 16 amino acids long. CDR1 and CDR2 (germline): MGHRA, YSYEKL. The trim removed 4 bases at V and 2 bases at J, leaving 8 bases unmatched. The CDR3 protein is CASSRQVAGAQETQYF. The DNA for the CDR3 is TGCGCCAGCAGCCGCCAAGTAGCGGGAGCTCAAGAGACCCAGTACTTC.

This clonotype was observed a handful of times. The gene calls are TRBV7-8 and TRBJ2-1, with 8 bases that match TRBD2. The V segment lost 4 bases and the J segment 2 bases; nucleotides outside the gene matches: 7. CDR1 is SGHVS, CDR2 FQNEAQ, per germline. The CDR3 covers 16 residues. CDR3 DNA: TGTGCCAGCAGCTCCCACGGACTAGCCCCCTACAATGAGCAGTTCTTC. Protein product: CASSSHGLAPYNEQFF.

A few counts support this clonotype. This sequence joins TRBV6-4 and TRBJ2-7; TRBD1 matches 10 bases. The CDR3 totals 14 residues. CDR1 and CDR2 (germline): MRHNA, SNTAGT. The ends lost 9 bases at V and 2 bases at J; junction bases unmatched: 7. This CDR3 is CARGGGQGAYEQYF. The DNA of the CDR3 is TGTGCCAGGGGCGGTGGACAGGGGGCCTACGAGCAGTACTTC.

Only a few counts were recorded for this clonotype. V and J are TRBV12-1 and TRBJ2-2; the D segment call TRBD2 is taken from the table without a DNA check. TRBV12-1 counts as a pseudogene. The CDR3 is 17 residues long. CDR3 sequence reads: CASSLPTSEPPSGELFF. Here the CDR3 DNA reads TGTGCCAGCAGCTTACCTACTAGCGAGCCACCGTCCGGGGAGCTGTTTTTT.

At least ten counts were recorded for this clonotype. V and J are TRBV6-1 and TRBJ2-2, with TRBD1 matching over 8 bases. With V trimmed by 3 bases and J by 6 bases, 6 bases remained unmatched. This CDR3 spans 15 amino acids. Germline V lookup: CDR1 MNHNS, CDR2 SASEGT. The CDR3 region is CASSDQGAAAGELFF. CDR3 nucleotide sequence: TGTGCCAGCAGTGACCAGGGGGCAGCAGCCGGGGAGCTGTTTTTT.

The CDR3 bases are TGCGCCAGCAGCCGCGACACACCCTCGGCGGAGACCCAGTACTTC. Residues: CASSRDTPSAETQYF. The V and J genes are TRBV4-1 and TRBJ2-5; D is unclear. From germline, CDR1 is MGHRA and CDR2 YSYEKL. Trimming pared 4 bases from V and 5 bases from J, leaving 17 bases between. The CDR3 runs 15 residues.

There are a few counts of this clonotype. The J gene is TRBJ2-7, the V gene TRBV20-1; D is possibly TRBD2 (5 bases). The CDR3 has 14 residues. Trimming stripped 5 bases from V and 0 bases from J, with 14 bases between. Germline loops: CDR1 DFQATT, CDR2 SNEGSKA (reference sequence). CDR3: CSAQGRRFSYEQYF. Here the CDR3 DNA reads TGCAGTGCTCAAGGCAGGAGGTTCTCCTACGAGCAGTACTTC.

This clonotype occurred a few times. The chain has TRBV20-1 and TRBJ1-1; D may be TRBD1 (5 bases). Germline V gene lookup returns CDR1 DFQATT and CDR2 SNEGSKA (reference sequence). The CDR3 has 14 amino acids. The ends were cut back, 1 base at V and 0 bases at J, with 9 bases in the middle. In DNA, the CDR3 is TGCAGTGCTAGAGGGGGCAGCTTGAACACTGAAGCTTTCTTT. Amino acid sequence: CSARGGSLNTEAFF.

This clonotype showed up just a few times. This rearrangement joins TRBV11-3 to TRBJ2-4; D is ambiguous. The CDR3 is 13 amino acids. Per germline, CDR1 SGHNT and CDR2 YENEEA. The germline V and J ends were trimmed by 5 bases and 1 base, with 6 bases remaining between them. CDR3 loop: CASSRRAKNIQYF. CDR3 nucleotide sequence: TGTGCCAGCAGCCGACGGGCCAAAAACATTCAGTACTTC.

This clonotype was seen only a few times. CDR3 DNA: TGTGCCAGCAGCGTAGCCCCCGGGGGGGCCTACGAGCAGTACTTC. This codes for CASSVAPGGAYEQYF. V gene TRBV9 combines with J gene TRBJ2-7, with TRBD2 matching over 8 bases. The CDR3 has 15 amino acids. The V gene end was trimmed by 0 bases and the J gene end by 2 bases; junction bases not matched to a gene: 4. The germline CDR1 and CDR2 sequences are SGDLS and YYNGEE.

The J gene is TRBJ1-1, the V gene TRBV14; D possibly corresponds to TRBD1 (5 bases). In germline, CDR1 is SGHDN, CDR2 FVKESK. This CDR3 has 13 residues. With 4 bases removed from V and 6 bases from J, the gap between germline ends came to 12 bases. DNA of the CDR3: TGTGCCAGCAGCCCACCCAGGGCGGCTGAAGCTTTCTTT. Amino acids: CASSPPRAAEAFF.

This clonotype was counted a few times. V is TRBV29-1 and J is TRBJ2-5; the match to TRBD2 covers 8 bases. V was pared by 1 base and J by 4 bases, with 2 bases of the junction left unmatched. The CDR3 covers 13 residues. Looked up from germline, CDR1 is SQVTM and CDR2 is ANQGSEA. The CDR3 loop is CSVEGLAGETQYF. Written as DNA, the CDR3 is TGCAGCGTTGAAGGGCTAGCGGGAGAGACCCAGTACTTC.

This clonotype was observed many times. This chain joins TRBV5-1 and TRBJ2-3; 8 nucleotides align to TRBD1. Trimming cost V 7 bases and J 5 bases; bases outside gene matches: 6. The CDR3 extends over 13 amino acids. CDR1 is SGHRS and CDR2 is YFSETQ in the germline V gene. The CDR3 region is CASQDREKDTQYF. Written as DNA, the CDR3 is TGCGCCAGCCAGGACAGGGAGAAAGATACGCAGTATTTT.

This clonotype has a handful of counts. The genes are TRBV9 and TRBJ1-1; 9 bases map to TRBD1. The CDR3 is 15 residues long. CDR1 is SGDLS and CDR2 is YYNGEE in the germline V gene. V trimming: 3 bases; J trimming: 4 bases; junction bases outside the gene matches: 7. The CDR3 DNA reads TGTGCCAGCAGCGCCCGGACAGGGGAGCGCACTGAAGCTTTCTTT. It encodes CASSARTGERTEAFF.

This clonotype was counted a few times. The chain has TRBV30 and TRBJ2-7; tentative D call: TRBD1 (6 bases). Trimming left V 8 bases short and J 6 bases short, with 17 bases between. The CDR3 covers 12 residues. Germline loops: CDR1 GTSNPN, CDR2 SVGIG (reference sequence). CDR3 sequence (DNA): TGTGCCCGCTCCAGGGGATCGGGCGAGCAGTACTTC. This codes for CARSRGSGEQYF.

The chain has TRBV9 and TRBJ2-1, with D unresolved. Germline-derived CDR1 and CDR2 are SGDLS and YYNGEE. The CDR3 has 15 amino acids. V lost 0 bases and J 0 bases, leaving 7 bases between the germline ends. The CDR3 bases are TGTGCCAGCAGCGTAGGCACGCGCTCCTACAATGAGCAGTTCTTC. This translates into CASSVGTRSYNEQFF.

The chain is built from TRBV18 and TRBJ1-5; no firm D call. Germline V gives CDR1 KGHSH, CDR2 LQKENI. The CDR3 is 13 amino acids. V lost 4 bases, J lost 4 bases, and 8 bases lay in between. The CDR3 sequence is CASSREANQPQHF. CDR3 in DNA: TGTGCCAGCTCACGGGAGGCTAATCAGCCCCAGCATTTT.

This clonotype occurred a few times. The gene calls are TRBV7-8 and TRBJ2-1; D is perhaps TRBD1 or TRBD2 (5 bases each). This CDR3 contains 14 residues. V lost 3 bases to trimming and J lost 10 bases, with 16 bases between them. Germline CDR1 and CDR2: SGHVS and FQNEAQ. The CDR3 spells CASSLGPTREEQFF. For the CDR3, the DNA is TGTGCCAGCAGCTTGGGACCCACCAGGGAAGAGCAGTTCTTC. The variable domain in full, with the rest retrieved from reference TRBV7-8 and TRBJ2-1, is GAGVSQSPRYKVAKRGQDVALRCDPISGHVSLFWYQQALGQGPEFLTYFQNEAQLDKSGLPSDRFFAERPEGSVSTLKIQRTQQEDSAVYLCASSLGPTREEQFFGPGTRLTVL.